Shown below are 5 T cell receptor beta chains from a single sample sequenced in a study of blood T cell repertoires in COVID-19. Generated by immunoSEQ multiplex PCR, the TCRdb table keeps only in-frame clones and is missing some. The sample holds under 300,000 clones, around 90% seen once. The sequenced sample consisted of peripheral blood. The receptors derive from a woman in her thirties or forties who had recovered from COVID-19.

The genes are TRBV5-4 and TRBJ2-1, with TRBD2 identical over 8 bases. Germline CDR1 SGHNT, CDR2 YYREEE (reference sequence). The V gene end was trimmed by 4 bases and the J gene end by 0 bases; junction bases not matched to a gene: 12. CDR3 length equals 18 residues. In DNA, the CDR3 is TGTGCCAGCAGCCACCGACGGGGCGGGAGGAGCTCCTACAATGAGCAGTTCTTC. Translated, it gives CASSHRRGGRSSYNEQFF.

V usage is TRBV5-1 and J usage is TRBJ2-1, with TRBD2 matching over 7 bases. The CDR3 extends over 12 amino acids. Germline loops: CDR1 SGHRS, CDR2 YFSETQ. Trimming removed 0 bases from V and 10 bases from J; junction bases left unmatched: 1. CDR3 DNA sequence: TGCGCCAGCAGCTTGGCCGGGGGGGAGCAGTTCTTC. Translation gives CASSLAGGEQFF. Full variable domain (missing parts from reference TRBV5-1 and TRBJ2-1): KAGVTQTPRYLIKTRGQQVTLSCSPISGHRSVSWYQQTPGQGLQFLFEYFSETQRNKGNFPGRFSGRQFSNSRSEMNVSTLELGDSALYLCASSLAGGEQFFGPGTRLTVL.

The chain employs TRBV27 and TRBJ2-6, with 7 bases identical to TRBD1. CDR3 length: 16 amino acids. Per the germline V gene, CDR1 is MNHEY and CDR2 is SMNVEV (reference sequence). J gave up 0 bases and V 4 bases, and 3 bases lay outside the gene matches. CDR3 nucleotide sequence: TGTGCCAGCAGTTGGACAGGACACTCTGGGGCCAACGTCCTGACTTTC. Its protein is CASSWTGHSGANVLTF.

With respect to this clone: The sample holds other DNA sequences that translate to the same CDR3. The V gene is TRBV19, the J gene TRBJ1-2; D might be TRBD1 (6 bases). The germline V gene encodes CDR1 LNHDA and CDR2 SQIVND (reference sequence). The CDR3 has 13 amino acids. Trimming removed 1 base at V and 4 bases at J, with 7 bases between. The CDR3 coding sequence is TGTGCCAGTAGTATAGGAGGGGGCTATGGCTACACCTTC. Protein product: CASSIGGGYGYTF.

This clone came up once. The chain is built from TRBV9 and TRBJ1-1; D is undetermined. V lost 0 bases and J lost 5, with 11 bases in between. The CDR3 spans 14 residues. The germline V gene encodes CDR1 SGDLS and CDR2 YYNGEE. The CDR3, as DNA: TGTGCCAGCAGCGTAGAGATCGAGGCAACTGAAGCTTTCTTT. Its protein product is CASSVEIEATEAFF.